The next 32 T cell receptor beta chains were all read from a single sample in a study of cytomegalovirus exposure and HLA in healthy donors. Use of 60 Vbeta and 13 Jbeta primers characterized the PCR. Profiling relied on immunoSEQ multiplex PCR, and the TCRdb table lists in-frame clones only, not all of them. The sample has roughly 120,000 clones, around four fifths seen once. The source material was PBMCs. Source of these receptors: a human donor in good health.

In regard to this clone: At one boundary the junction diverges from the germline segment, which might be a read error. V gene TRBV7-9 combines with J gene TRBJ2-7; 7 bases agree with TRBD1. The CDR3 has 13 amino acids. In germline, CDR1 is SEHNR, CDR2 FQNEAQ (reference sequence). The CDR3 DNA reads TGTTCCAGCAGCTTGGGACAGCACTACGAGCAGTACTTC. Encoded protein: CSSSLGQHYEQYF. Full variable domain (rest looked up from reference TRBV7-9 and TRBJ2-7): DTGVSQNPRHKITKRGQNVTFRCDPISEHNRLYWYRQTLGQGPEFLTYFQNEAQLEKSRLLSDRFSAERPKGSFSTLEIQRTEQGDSAMYLCSSSLGQHYEQYFGPGTRLTVT.

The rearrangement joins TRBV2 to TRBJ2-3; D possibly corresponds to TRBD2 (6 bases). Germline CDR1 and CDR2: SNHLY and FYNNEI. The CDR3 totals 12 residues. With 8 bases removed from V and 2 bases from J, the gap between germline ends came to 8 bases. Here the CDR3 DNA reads TGTGCCAGCGGGGGGTACACAGATACGCAGTATTTT. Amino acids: CASGGYTDTQYF.

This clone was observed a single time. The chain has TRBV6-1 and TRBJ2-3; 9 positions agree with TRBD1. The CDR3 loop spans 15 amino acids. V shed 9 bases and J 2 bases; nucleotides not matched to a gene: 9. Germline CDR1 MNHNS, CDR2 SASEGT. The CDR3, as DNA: TGTGCCAGTCATTGGGGACAGGGTTTCACAGATACGCAGTATTTT. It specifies CASHWGQGFTDTQYF.

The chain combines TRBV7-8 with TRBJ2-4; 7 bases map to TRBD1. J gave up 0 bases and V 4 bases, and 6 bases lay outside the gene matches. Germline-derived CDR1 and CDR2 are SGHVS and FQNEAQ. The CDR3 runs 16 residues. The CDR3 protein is CASSSGTVVAKNIQYF. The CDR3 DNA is TGTGCCAGCAGCTCCGGGACAGTAGTAGCCAAAAACATTCAGTACTTC.

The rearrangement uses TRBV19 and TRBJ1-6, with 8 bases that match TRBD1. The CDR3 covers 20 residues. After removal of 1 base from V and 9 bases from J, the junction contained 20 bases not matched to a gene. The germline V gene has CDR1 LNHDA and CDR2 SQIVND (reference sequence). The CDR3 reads CASSIASGQGHLFHGSPLHF. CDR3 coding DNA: TGTGCCAGTAGTATAGCATCCGGACAGGGCCATCTCTTTCATGGTTCACCCCTCCACTTT.

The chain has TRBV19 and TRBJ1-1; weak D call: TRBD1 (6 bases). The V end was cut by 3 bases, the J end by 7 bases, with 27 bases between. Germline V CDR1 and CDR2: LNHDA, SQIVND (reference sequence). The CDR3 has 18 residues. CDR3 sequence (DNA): TGTGCCAGTAGTATTGGGTTCGCACGACAGGTGGAGTTAAATGAAGCTTTCTTT. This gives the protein CASSIGFARQVELNEAFF.

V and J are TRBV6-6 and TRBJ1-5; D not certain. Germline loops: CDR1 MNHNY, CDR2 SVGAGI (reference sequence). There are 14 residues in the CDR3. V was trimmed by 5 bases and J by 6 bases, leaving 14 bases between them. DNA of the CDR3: TGTGCCAGCAGTCGCACTGAAAAGCTTCAGCCCCAGCATTTT. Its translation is CASSRTEKLQPQHF.

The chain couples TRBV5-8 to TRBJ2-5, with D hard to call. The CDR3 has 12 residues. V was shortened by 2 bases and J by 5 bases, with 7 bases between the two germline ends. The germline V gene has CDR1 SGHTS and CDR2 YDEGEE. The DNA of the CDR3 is TGTGCCAGCAGCTTTCTTCGGGAGACCCAGTACTTC. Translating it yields CASSFLRETQYF. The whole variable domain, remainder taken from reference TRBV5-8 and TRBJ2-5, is EAGVTQSPTHLIKTRGQQATLRCSPISGHTSVYWYQQALGLGLQFLLWYDEGEERNRGNFPPRFSGRQFPNYSSELNVNALELEDSALYLCASSFLRETQYFGPGTRLLVL.

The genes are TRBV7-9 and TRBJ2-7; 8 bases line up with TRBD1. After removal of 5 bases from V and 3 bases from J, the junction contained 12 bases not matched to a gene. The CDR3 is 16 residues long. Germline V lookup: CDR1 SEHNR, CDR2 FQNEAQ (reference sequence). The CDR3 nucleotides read TGTGCCAGCAGCGCTCCCCCGGCGACAGGGGTCTACGAGCAGTACTTC. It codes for CASSAPPATGVYEQYF.

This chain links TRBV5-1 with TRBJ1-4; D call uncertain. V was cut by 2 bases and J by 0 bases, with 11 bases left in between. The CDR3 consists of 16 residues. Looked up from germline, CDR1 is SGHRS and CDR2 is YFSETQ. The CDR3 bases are TGCGCCAGCAGCTTCCCCCCCAGTGCAACTAATGAAAAACTGTTTTTT. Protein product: CASSFPPSATNEKLFF. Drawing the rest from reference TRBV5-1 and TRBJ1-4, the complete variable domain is KAGVTQTPRYLIKTRGQQVTLSCSPISGHRSVSWYQQTPGQGLQFLFEYFSETQRNKGNFPGRFSGRQFSNSRSEMNVSTLELGDSALYLCASSFPPSATNEKLFFGSGTQLSVL.

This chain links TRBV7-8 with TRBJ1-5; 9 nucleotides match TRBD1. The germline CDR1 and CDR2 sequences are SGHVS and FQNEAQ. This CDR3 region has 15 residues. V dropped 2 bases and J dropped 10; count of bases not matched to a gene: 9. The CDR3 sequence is CASSLMRTGANPQHF. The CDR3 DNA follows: TGTGCCAGCAGCTTAATGAGGACAGGGGCCAATCCCCAGCATTTT.

CDR3 sequence (DNA): TGTGCCAGCAGACTAGCGGGGGGCAATTACAATGAGCAGTTCTTC. This gives the protein CASRLAGGNYNEQFF. The J gene is TRBJ2-1, the V gene TRBV27; TRBD2 agrees at 12 bases. The V and J ends lost 6 bases and 4 bases, in that order; junction bases with no gene match: 4. The CDR3 totals 15 residues. The V gene's germline CDR1 is MNHEY and CDR2 SMNVEV (reference sequence).

The CDR3 loop reads CASSQVSGTPIYEQYF. In DNA form, the CDR3 reads TGTGCCAGCAGCCAAGTCTCAGGGACACCTATCTACGAGCAGTACTTC. This sequence joins TRBV14 and TRBJ2-7; maybe TRBD1 (6 bases). This CDR3 is built from 16 residues. Trimming left V 1 base short and J 3 bases short, with 16 bases between. Germline CDR1 SGHDN, CDR2 FVKESK. Drawing the rest from reference TRBV14 and TRBJ2-7, the complete variable domain is EAGVTQFPSHSVIEKGQTVTLRCDPISGHDNLYWYRRVMGKEIKFLLHFVKESKQDESGMPNNRFLAERTGGTYSTLKVQPAELEDSGVYFCASSQVSGTPIYEQYFGPGTRLTVT.

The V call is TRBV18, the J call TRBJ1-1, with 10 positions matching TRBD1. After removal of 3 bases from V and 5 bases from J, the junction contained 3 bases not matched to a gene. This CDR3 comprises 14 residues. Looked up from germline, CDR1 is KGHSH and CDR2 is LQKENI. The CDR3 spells CASSPQDRGTEAFF. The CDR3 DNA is TGTGCCAGCTCACCCCAGGACAGGGGGACTGAAGCTTTCTTT.

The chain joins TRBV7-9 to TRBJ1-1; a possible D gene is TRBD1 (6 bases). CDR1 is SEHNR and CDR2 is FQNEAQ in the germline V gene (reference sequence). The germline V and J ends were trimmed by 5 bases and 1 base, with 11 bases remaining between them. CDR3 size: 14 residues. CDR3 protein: CASSPGGRNTEAFF. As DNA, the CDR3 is TGTGCCAGCAGCCCGGGGGGCCGGAACACTGAAGCTTTCTTT.

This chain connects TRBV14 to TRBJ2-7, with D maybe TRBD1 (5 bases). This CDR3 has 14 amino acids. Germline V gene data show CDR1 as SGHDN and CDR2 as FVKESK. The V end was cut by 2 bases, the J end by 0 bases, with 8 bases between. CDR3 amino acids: CASSQRRASYEQYF. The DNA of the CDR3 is TGTGCCAGCAGCCAACGCAGGGCCTCCTACGAGCAGTACTTC.

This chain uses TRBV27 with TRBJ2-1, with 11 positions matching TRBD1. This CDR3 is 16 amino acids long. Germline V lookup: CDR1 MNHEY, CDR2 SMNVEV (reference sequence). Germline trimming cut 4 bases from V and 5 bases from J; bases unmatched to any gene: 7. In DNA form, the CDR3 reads TGTGCCAGCAGTTCAGGGACAGGGGGACCAAACAATGAGCAGTTCTTC. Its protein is CASSSGTGGPNNEQFF.

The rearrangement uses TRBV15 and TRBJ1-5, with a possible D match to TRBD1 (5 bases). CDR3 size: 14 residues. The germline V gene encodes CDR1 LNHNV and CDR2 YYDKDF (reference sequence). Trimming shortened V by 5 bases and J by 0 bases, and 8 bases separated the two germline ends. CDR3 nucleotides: TGTGCCACCAGCGAAGGGGATAGCAATCAGCCCCAGCATTTT. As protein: CATSEGDSNQPQHF. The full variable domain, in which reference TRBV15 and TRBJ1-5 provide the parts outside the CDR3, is DAMVIQNPRYQVTQFGKPVTLSCSQTLNHNVMYWYQQKSSQAPKLLFHYYDKDFNNEADTPDNFQSRRPNTSFCFLDIRSPGLGDTAMYLCATSEGDSNQPQHFGDGTRLSIL.

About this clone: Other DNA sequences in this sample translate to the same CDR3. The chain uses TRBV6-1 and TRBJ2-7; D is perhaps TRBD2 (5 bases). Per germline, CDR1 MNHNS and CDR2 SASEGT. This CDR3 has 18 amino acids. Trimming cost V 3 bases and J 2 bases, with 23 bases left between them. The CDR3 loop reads CASSERISATPRAYEQYF. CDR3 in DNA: TGTGCCAGCAGTGAGAGAATCAGTGCGACTCCGAGGGCCTACGAGCAGTACTTC.

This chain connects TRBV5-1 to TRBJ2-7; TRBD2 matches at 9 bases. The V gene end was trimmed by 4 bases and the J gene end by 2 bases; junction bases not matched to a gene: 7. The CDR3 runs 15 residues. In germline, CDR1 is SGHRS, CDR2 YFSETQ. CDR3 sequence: CASSPSAGGTYEQYF. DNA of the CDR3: TGCGCCAGCAGCCCATCAGCGGGGGGAACCTACGAGCAGTACTTC. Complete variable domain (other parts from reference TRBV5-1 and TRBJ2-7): KAGVTQTPRYLIKTRGQQVTLSCSPISGHRSVSWYQQTPGQGLQFLFEYFSETQRNKGNFPGRFSGRQFSNSRSEMNVSTLELGDSALYLCASSPSAGGTYEQYFGPGTRLTVT.

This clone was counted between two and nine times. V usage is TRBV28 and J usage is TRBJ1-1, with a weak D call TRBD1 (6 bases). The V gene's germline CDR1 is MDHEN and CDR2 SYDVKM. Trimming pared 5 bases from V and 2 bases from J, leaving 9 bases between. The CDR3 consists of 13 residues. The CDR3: CASSRQVNTEAFF. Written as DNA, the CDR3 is TGTGCCAGCAGTCGACAGGTAAACACTGAAGCTTTCTTT.

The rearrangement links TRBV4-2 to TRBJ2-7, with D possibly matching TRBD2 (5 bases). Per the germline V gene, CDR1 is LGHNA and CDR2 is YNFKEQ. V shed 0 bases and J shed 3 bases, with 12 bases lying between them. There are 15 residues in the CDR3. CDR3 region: CASSQDPGNDYEQYF. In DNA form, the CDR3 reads TGTGCCAGCAGCCAAGATCCGGGAAACGACTACGAGCAGTACTTC.

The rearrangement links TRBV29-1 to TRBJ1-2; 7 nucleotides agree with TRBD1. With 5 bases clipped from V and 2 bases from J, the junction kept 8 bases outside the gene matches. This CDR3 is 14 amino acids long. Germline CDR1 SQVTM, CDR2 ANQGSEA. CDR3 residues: CSVPQTGVNYGYTF. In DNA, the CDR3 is TGCAGCGTTCCCCAAACAGGGGTGAACTATGGCTACACCTTC.

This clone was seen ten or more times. The CDR3 sequence is CASSIASSGVSGYTF. Written as DNA, the CDR3 is TGTGCCAGTAGTATAGCATCCTCGGGGGTGTCTGGCTACACCTTC. This chain connects TRBV19 to TRBJ1-2; possibly TRBD1 for D (5 bases). The CDR3 sequence is 15 residues long. Trimming cost V 1 base and J 7 bases, with 16 bases left between them. Germline CDR1 LNHDA, CDR2 SQIVND (reference sequence). Based on the CDR3 plus reference TRBV19 and TRBJ1-2, the full variable domain is DGGITQSPKYLFRKEGQNVTLSCEQNLNHDAMYWYRQDPGQGLRLIYYSQIVNDFQKGDIAEGYSVSREKKESFPLTVTSAQKNPTAFYLCASSIASSGVSGYTFGSGTRLTVV.

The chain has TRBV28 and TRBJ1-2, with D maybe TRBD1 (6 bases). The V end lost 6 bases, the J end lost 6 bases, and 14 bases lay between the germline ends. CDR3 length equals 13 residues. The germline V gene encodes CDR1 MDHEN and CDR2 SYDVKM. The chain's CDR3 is CASRIQGVDGYTF. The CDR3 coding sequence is TGTGCCAGCAGAATACAGGGTGTTGATGGCTACACCTTC.

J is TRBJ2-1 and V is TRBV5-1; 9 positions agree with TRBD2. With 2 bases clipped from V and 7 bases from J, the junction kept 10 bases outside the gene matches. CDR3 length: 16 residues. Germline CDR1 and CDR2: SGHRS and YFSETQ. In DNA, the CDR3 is TGCGCCAGCAGCTTCATGGCTAGCGGGGAGGGTAATGAGCAGTTCTTC. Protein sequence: CASSFMASGEGNEQFF.

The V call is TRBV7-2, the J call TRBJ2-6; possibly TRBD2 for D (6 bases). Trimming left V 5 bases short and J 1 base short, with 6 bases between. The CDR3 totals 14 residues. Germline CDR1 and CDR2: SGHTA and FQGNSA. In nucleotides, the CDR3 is TGTGCCAGCAGCCGGGGGTCTGGGGCCAACGTCCTGACTTTC. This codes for CASSRGSGANVLTF.

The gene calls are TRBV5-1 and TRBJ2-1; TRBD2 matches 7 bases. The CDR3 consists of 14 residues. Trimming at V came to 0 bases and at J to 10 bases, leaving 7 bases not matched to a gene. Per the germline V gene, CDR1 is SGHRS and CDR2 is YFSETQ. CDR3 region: CASSLDGGGPEQFF. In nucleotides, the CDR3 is TGCGCCAGCAGCTTGGATGGGGGGGGACCCGAGCAGTTCTTC.

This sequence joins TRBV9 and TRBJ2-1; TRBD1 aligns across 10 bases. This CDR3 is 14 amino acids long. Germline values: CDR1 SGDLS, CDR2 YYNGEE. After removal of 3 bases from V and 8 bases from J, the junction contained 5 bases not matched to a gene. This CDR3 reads CASSGQGAGDEQFF. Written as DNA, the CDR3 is TGTGCCAGCAGCGGACAGGGGGCCGGCGATGAGCAGTTCTTC.

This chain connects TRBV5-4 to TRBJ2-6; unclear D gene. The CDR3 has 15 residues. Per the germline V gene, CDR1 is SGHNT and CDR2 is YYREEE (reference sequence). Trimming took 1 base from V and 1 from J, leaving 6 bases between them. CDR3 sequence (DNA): TGTGCCAGCAGCTTGCCCGGGTCTGGGGCCAACGTCCTGACTTTC. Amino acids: CASSLPGSGANVLTF. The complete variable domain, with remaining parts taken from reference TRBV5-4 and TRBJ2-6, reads ETGVTQSPTHLIKTRGQQVTLRCSSQSGHNTVSWYQQALGQGPQFIFQYYREEENGRGNFPPRFSGLQFPNYSSELNVNALELDDSALYLCASSLPGSGANVLTFGAGSRLTVL.

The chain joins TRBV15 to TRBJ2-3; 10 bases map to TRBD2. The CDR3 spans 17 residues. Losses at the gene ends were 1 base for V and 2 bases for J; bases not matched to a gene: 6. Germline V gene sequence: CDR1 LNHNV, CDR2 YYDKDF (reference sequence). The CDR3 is CATSRVPSGGPTDTQYF. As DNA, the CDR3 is TGTGCCACCAGCAGAGTGCCTAGCGGGGGACCCACAGATACGCAGTATTTT.

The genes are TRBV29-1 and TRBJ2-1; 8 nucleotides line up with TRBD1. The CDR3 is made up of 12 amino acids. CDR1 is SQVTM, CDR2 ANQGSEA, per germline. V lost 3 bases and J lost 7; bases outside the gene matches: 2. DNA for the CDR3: TGCAGCGTTGACGGACAGGGTAATGAGCAGTTCTTC. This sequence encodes CSVDGQGNEQFF.